The 18 T cell receptor beta chains given below trace back to one sample, sequenced in a study of blood T cells in healthy people across ages (dated by TCRdb to about 2015). Libraries were constructed by 5' RACE. Reads for this sample came from an Illumina HiSeq 2500. A second roughly 6 to 12 cycle PCR used a sample-barcoded 5' primer and a J-beta primer mix. TCRdb trimmed the raw reads at Q25, called clones with MiXCR and kept productive beta chains. One record per CDR3 amino acid sequence lists the most common genes and DNA. Counted in this sample were 650,000 to 950,000 distinct CDR3 sequences; around two fifths of them appeared once. The biggest ten clones account for around 18% of the sample. Sequenced material: blood. Receptors were obtained from a man in his sixties in good health.

The genes are TRBV9 and TRBJ2-5, with 12 bases identical to TRBD2. V gave up 4 bases and J gave up 3 bases; unmatched junction bases: 7. Germline V gives CDR1 SGDLS, CDR2 YYNGEE. CDR3 size: 16 residues. The CDR3 region is CASSRSPSGGEETQYF. DNA for the CDR3: TGTGCCAGCAGCCGGTCCCCTAGCGGGGGGGAAGAGACCCAGTACTTC.

About this clonotype itself: The CDR3 does not end in the conserved phenylalanine or tryptophan, so this is likely a read error. This rearrangement joins TRBV2 to TRBJ2-1; weak D call: TRBD1 (5 bases). The V gene lost 6 bases and the J gene lost 2 bases, with 11 bases spanning the gap. This CDR3 has 14 residues. CDR1 and CDR2 (germline): SNHLY, FYNNEI. The CDR3 DNA reads TGTGCCAGCAGCGACAGAATTCCCTACAATGAGCAGTTCTCC. Encoded protein: CASSDRIPYNEQFS.

This chain uses TRBV7-2 with TRBJ2-5; D might be TRBD1 (6 bases). Per the germline V gene, CDR1 is SGHTA and CDR2 is FQGNSA. This CDR3 is built from 15 residues. Trimming took off 5 bases at V and 7 bases at J, with 20 bases between the two ends. As DNA, the CDR3 is TGTGCCAGCAGCCTACAGGGCAGGGACCAGGGGACCCAGTACTTC. Encoded protein: CASSLQGRDQGTQYF. Full variable domain (outside the CDR3, taken from reference TRBV7-2 and TRBJ2-5): GAGVSQSPSNKVTEKGKDVELRCDPISGHTALYWYRQSLGQGLEFLIYFQGNSAPDKSGLPSDRFSAERTGGSVSTLTIQRTQQEDSAVYLCASSLQGRDQGTQYFGPGTRLLVL.

As concerns this clonotype: This may be a read error, as it is one base from a much larger clone. This chain connects TRBV20-1 to TRBJ2-5; TRBD2 agrees at 10 bases. The CDR3 covers 14 residues. Germline V lookup: CDR1 DFQATT, CDR2 SNEGSKA (reference sequence). Trimming took 1 base from V and 4 from J; bases not matched to a gene: 3. The CDR3: CSARGTSGRETQYF. In nucleotides, the CDR3 is TGCAGTGCTAGAGGGACTAGCGGACGAGAGACCCAGTACTTC.

The chain employs TRBV6-5 and TRBJ2-3, with TRBD2 matching over 8 bases. The J segment lost 4 bases and the V segment lost 0 bases, leaving 12 bases of the junction unmatched. CDR1 is MNHEY, CDR2 SVGAGI, per germline. This CDR3 comprises 18 residues. CDR3 sequence (DNA): TGTGCCAGCAGTTACTCTCTCACCGGGACTAGTAAAGCAGATACGCAGTATTTT. Its translation is CASSYSLTGTSKADTQYF.

This rearrangement joins TRBV7-9 to TRBJ1-4; tentative D call: TRBD1 (5 bases). In germline, CDR1 is SEHNR, CDR2 FQNEAQ (reference sequence). V lost 1 base, J lost 1 base, and 10 bases lay in between. This CDR3 has 16 amino acids. CDR3 in DNA: TGTGCCAGCAGCTTAGTCACGAGGGGAACTAATGAAAAACTGTTTTTT. Its protein is CASSLVTRGTNEKLFF.

The J gene is TRBJ1-1, the V gene TRBV7-2; 7 positions agree with TRBD1. The CDR3 runs to 15 residues. The germline gives CDR1 SGHTA, CDR2 FQGNSA. Germline trimming cut 5 bases from V and 4 bases from J; bases unmatched to any gene: 10. In nucleotides, the CDR3 is TGTGCCAGCAGCCACGACAGGGTGAGGGTCACTGAAGCTTTCTTT. It is translated as CASSHDRVRVTEAFF.

The chain uses TRBV10-3 and TRBJ2-5; weak D call: TRBD1 (6 bases). CDR1 ENHRY and CDR2 SYGVKD come from the germline V gene. The germline V and J ends were trimmed by 4 bases and 1 base, with 7 bases remaining between them. The length of the CDR3 is 13 residues. The DNA of the CDR3 is TGTGCCATCAGTGTAGGGGGCCAAGAGACCCAGTACTTC. This translates into CAISVGGQETQYF.

V usage is TRBV27 and J usage is TRBJ2-5; TRBD2 matches at 11 bases. The V and J ends lost 5 bases and 11 bases, in that order; junction bases with no gene match: 13. The CDR3 is 15 residues long. Looked up from germline, CDR1 is MNHEY and CDR2 is SMNVEV (reference sequence). CDR3 loop: CASSRLAGGPGEQYF. Written as DNA, the CDR3 is TGTGCCAGCAGTCGATTAGCGGGGGGGCCAGGGGAGCAGTACTTC.

This clonotype was seen a few times. The V and J genes are TRBV12-3 or TRBV12-4 and TRBJ1-4; D is unresolved. Trimming pared 5 bases from V and 4 bases from J, leaving 8 bases between. The CDR3 extends over 13 amino acids. This CDR3 is CASSPRHNEKLFF. In nucleotides, the CDR3 is TGTGCCAGCAGTCCGAGGCATAATGAAAAACTGTTTTTT.

The chain is built from TRBV20-1 and TRBJ2-7, with D possibly being TRBD2 (7 bases). CDR1 is DFQATT and CDR2 is SNEGSKA in the germline V gene (reference sequence). V lost 0 bases and J 7 bases, leaving 19 bases between the germline ends. This CDR3 is built from 15 residues. The CDR3 protein is CSARDPTGGGDEQYF. CDR3 coding DNA: TGCAGTGCTAGAGACCCGACCGGCGGGGGCGATGAGCAGTACTTC.

Here the CDR3 reads CASSLGPGQGYNEQFF. In nucleotides, the CDR3 is TGCGCCAGCAGCTTGGGACCGGGACAGGGGTACAATGAGCAGTTCTTC. The J gene is TRBJ2-1, the V gene TRBV5-1, with TRBD1 matching 10 bases. This CDR3 spans 16 amino acids. With 0 bases clipped from V and 4 bases from J, the junction kept 4 bases outside the gene matches. CDR1 and CDR2 from the germline V gene are SGHRS and YFSETQ.

Concerning this clonotype itself: At one end the junction does not follow the germline gene, possibly because of a read error. The CDR3 DNA reads TGCGGGGGGGGCCGAGCTAGCACAGATGCGCAGTATTTT. It yields the protein CGGGRASTDAQYF. V and J are TRBV20-1 and TRBJ2-3, with D perhaps matching TRBD2 (7 bases). This CDR3 spans 13 amino acids. Germline loops: CDR1 DFQATT, CDR2 SNEGSKA (reference sequence).

The gene calls are TRBV2 and TRBJ1-2; D is possibly TRBD1 (6 bases). The CDR3 contains 15 residues. From germline, CDR1 is SNHLY and CDR2 FYNNEI. Between the trimmed V and J ends, which lost 3 bases and 1 base, there was a span of 12 bases. The CDR3 reads CASSDPRTVNYGYTF. The CDR3 DNA sequence: TGTGCCAGCAGTGATCCGAGGACAGTTAACTATGGCTACACCTTC.

Many counts were recorded for this clonotype. This rearrangement joins TRBV7-2 to TRBJ2-3; 7 bases match TRBD2. In germline, CDR1 is SGHTA, CDR2 FQGNSA. The CDR3 runs 12 residues. Trimming removed 4 bases from V and 9 bases from J; junction bases left unmatched: 4. CDR3 sequence reads: CASSSLGGTQYF. As DNA, the CDR3 is TGTGCCAGCAGCTCTTTGGGAGGGACGCAGTATTTT.

The genes are TRBV10-3 and TRBJ2-1; no definite D call. CDR3 length: 15 residues. V dropped 2 bases and J dropped 8 bases, with 16 bases sitting between them. Germline V lookup: CDR1 ENHRY, CDR2 SYGVKD. For the CDR3, the DNA is TGTGCCATCAGTGAGACTCCCCCTTCTCGAGATGAGCAGTTCTTC. This sequence encodes CAISETPPSRDEQFF.

The CDR3 nucleotides are TGCAGTGCTTCGGGACTAGCGGGGGGCCAGAATGAGCAGTACTTC. Its translation is CSASGLAGGQNEQYF. The chain has TRBV20-1 and TRBJ2-5; TRBD2 agrees at 15 bases. Germline CDR1 is DFQATT and CDR2 is SNEGSKA (reference sequence). Trimming removed 5 bases from V and 11 bases from J; junction bases left unmatched: 12. This CDR3 has 15 residues.

There are a few counts of this clonotype. The CDR3 DNA follows: TGTGCCATCAAAGGACAGACGAACACCGGGGAGCTGTTTTTT. Residues: CAIKGQTNTGELFF. The chain combines TRBV10-3 with TRBJ2-2; maybe TRBD1 (6 bases). The CDR3 consists of 14 residues. Trimming cost V 7 bases and J 0 bases, with 9 bases left between them. Germline loops: CDR1 ENHRY, CDR2 SYGVKD.